This T cell receptor beta chain was found in a study of OX40 agonist ivuxolimab in advanced cancers. Study-wide background: Patients assigned to dose escalation were diagnosed with hepatocellular carcinoma, melanoma, renal cell or head and neck cancer. Past anti-PD-1, anti-PD-L1 or anti-CTLA-4 therapy was accepted, and 40% had received some. Partial responses were achieved by three patients: one hepatocellular carcinoma, two cutaneous melanoma. Study results and limitations: Compared with others, partial responders at 0.1-3.0 mg/kg displayed clonal expansion among the lowest.

The data were produced by immunoSEQ multiplex PCR, yet TCRdb's version contains in-frame clones alone and is incomplete. This table has tens of thousands of clones, under 95% appearing once. V lost 1 base to trimming and J lost 7 bases, with 17 bases between them. This CDR3 region has 16 residues. CDR1 is LGHNA, CDR2 YNFKEQ, per germline. Points on this clone: Antigen: not known.

This chain links TRBV4-2 with TRBJ1-5; tentative D call: TRBD1 (6 bases). The source material was CD4+ or CD8+ T cells sorted from blood, sampled in a trial of the OX40 agonist ivuxolimab. This sequence originates from an adult with an advanced solid tumor such as melanoma, head and neck, liver or kidney cancer. CDR3 coding DNA: TGTGCCAGCAGCCAAGTCCGGGGGGCGGACCAACAGCCCCAGCATTTT. It is translated as CASSQVRGADQQPQHF.